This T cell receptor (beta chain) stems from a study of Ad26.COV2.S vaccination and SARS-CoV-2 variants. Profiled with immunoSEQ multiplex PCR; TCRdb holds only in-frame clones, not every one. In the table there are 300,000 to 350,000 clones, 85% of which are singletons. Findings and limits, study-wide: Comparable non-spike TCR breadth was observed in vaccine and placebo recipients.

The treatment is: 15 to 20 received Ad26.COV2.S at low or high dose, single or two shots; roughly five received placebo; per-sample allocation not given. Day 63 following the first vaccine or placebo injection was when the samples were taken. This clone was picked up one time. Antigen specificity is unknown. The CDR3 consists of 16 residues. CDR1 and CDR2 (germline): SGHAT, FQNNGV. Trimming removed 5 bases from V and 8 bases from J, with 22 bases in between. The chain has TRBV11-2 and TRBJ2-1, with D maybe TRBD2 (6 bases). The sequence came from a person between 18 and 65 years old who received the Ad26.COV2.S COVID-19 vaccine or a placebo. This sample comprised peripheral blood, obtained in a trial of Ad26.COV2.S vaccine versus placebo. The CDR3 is CASSLQGGGLFDEQFF. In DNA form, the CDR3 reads TGTGCCAGCAGCCTGCAGGGTGGGGGACTGTTCGATGAGCAGTTCTTC.